These T cell receptor beta chains were read from a single sample in a study of tumor-infiltrating lymphocytes in primary liver carcinoma. TCRdb re-called the multiplex PCR reads through MiXCR, storing one row per CDR3 protein. The table lists approximately 340,000 distinct CDR3 sequences, less than 70% of them singletons. Sequencing input: peripheral blood. Source of these receptors: a man aged 35 to 55 with primary liver carcinoma and hepatitis B virus infection. Both conserved end residues are part of each CDR3. Each record gives: D gene, J gene, clone size, V gene, CDR3 protein, CDR3 DNA. A D gene is named only where the DNA matches it firmly. Clone size appears in some rows only: once, few, many, or a class for an expanded clone.

d_call: TRBD1; j_call: TRBJ2-3; clone_size: many; v_call: TRBV12-3/TRBV12-4; cdr3_aa: CASSLNRGTQYF; cdr3_nt: TGTGCCAGCAGTTTAAACAGGGGTACGCAGTATTTT
d_call: TRBD1; j_call: TRBJ1-2; clone_size: -; v_call: TRBV6-6; cdr3_aa: CAGRDSRSYDYTF; cdr3_nt: TGTGCCGGCAGGGACAGTCGAAGCTATGACTACACCTTC
d_call: -; j_call: TRBJ2-2; clone_size: -; v_call: TRBV6-5; cdr3_aa: CASGHNARELFF; cdr3_nt: TGTGCCAGCGGGCACAACGCCAGGGAGCTGTTTTTT
d_call: -; j_call: TRBJ2-1; clone_size: -; v_call: TRBV11-2; cdr3_aa: CASSPRWGGQEADNEHFF; cdr3_nt: TGTGCCAGCAGCCCTAGATGGGGGGGACAGGAGGCAGACAATGAGCATTTCTTC
d_call: -; j_call: TRBJ2-1; clone_size: -; v_call: TRBV20-1; cdr3_aa: CSASRDLNNEQFF; cdr3_nt: TGCAGTGCTTCCCGGGACCTGAACAATGAGCAGTTCTTC
d_call: -; j_call: TRBJ2-2; clone_size: -; v_call: TRBV10-3; cdr3_aa: CAIGEKDPKITWELFF; cdr3_nt: TGTGCCATCGGTGAGAAGGACCCAAAAATCACCTGGGAGCTGTTTTTT
d_call: -; j_call: TRBJ2-5; clone_size: -; v_call: TRBV11-2; cdr3_aa: CASSFNVQKTQYF; cdr3_nt: TGTGCCAGCAGCTTTAATGTCCAAAAGACCCAGTACTTC
d_call: TRBD1; j_call: TRBJ2-7; clone_size: -; v_call: TRBV6-2/TRBV6-3; cdr3_aa: CASRSGQGIHEQYF; cdr3_nt: TGTGCCAGCAGATCGGGACAGGGTATCCACGAGCAGTACTTC
d_call: -; j_call: TRBJ1-2; clone_size: -; v_call: TRBV6-5; cdr3_aa: CASRATGNYGYTF; cdr3_nt: TGTGCCAGCAGAGCAACAGGGAACTATGGCTACACCTTC
d_call: -; j_call: TRBJ1-5; clone_size: -; v_call: TRBV25-1; cdr3_aa: CASSEPGNQPQHF; cdr3_nt: TGTGCCAGCAGTGAACCGGGCAATCAGCCCCAGCATTTT
d_call: -; j_call: TRBJ2-7; clone_size: -; v_call: TRBV28; cdr3_aa: CASKQGSHEQYF; cdr3_nt: TGTGCCAGCAAGCAGGGCTCCCACGAGCAGTACTTC
d_call: -; j_call: TRBJ1-1; clone_size: -; v_call: TRBV5-6; cdr3_aa: CASSFSIGSEAFF; cdr3_nt: TGTGCCAGCAGCTTTAGTATCGGGTCTGAAGCTTTCTTT
d_call: -; j_call: TRBJ2-7; clone_size: -; v_call: TRBV11-2; cdr3_aa: CAGSPQWCEQYF; cdr3_nt: TGTGCCGGCAGCCCCCAATGGTGCGAGCAGTACTTC
d_call: TRBD1; j_call: TRBJ2-1; clone_size: many; v_call: TRBV10-3; cdr3_aa: CAIRGQGFIQDEQFF; cdr3_nt: TGTGCCATCAGGGGACAGGGTTTTATCCAGGATGAGCAGTTCTTC
d_call: -; j_call: TRBJ2-7; clone_size: -; v_call: TRBV11-2; cdr3_aa: CASSPSFEEIFYEQYF; cdr3_nt: TGTGCCAGCAGCCCCTCTTTCGAGGAGATTTTCTATGAGCAGTACTTC
d_call: TRBD2; j_call: TRBJ2-3; clone_size: once; v_call: TRBV6-5; cdr3_aa: CASSSLAGGESSIDTQYF; cdr3_nt: TGTGCCAGCAGTAGCCTAGCGGGAGGGGAATCTAGCATAGATACGCAGTATTTT
d_call: TRBD1; j_call: TRBJ2-7; clone_size: -; v_call: TRBV5-6; cdr3_aa: CASSALRGLRVYEQYF; cdr3_nt: TGTGCCAGCAGCGCACTCAGGGGGCTCCGTGTTTACGAGCAGTACTTC
d_call: -; j_call: TRBJ2-5; clone_size: few; v_call: TRBV30; cdr3_aa: CAWNPGAQETQYF; cdr3_nt: TGTGCCTGGAATCCAGGAGCCCAAGAGACCCAGTACTTC
d_call: TRBD1; j_call: TRBJ2-1; clone_size: many; v_call: TRBV6-1; cdr3_aa: CASSEAGTGSNEQFF; cdr3_nt: TGTGCCAGCAGTGAAGCCGGGACAGGGAGCAATGAGCAGTTCTTC
d_call: TRBD1; j_call: TRBJ1-1; clone_size: -; v_call: TRBV5-6; cdr3_aa: CASSRMTGGLFEAFF; cdr3_nt: TGTGCCAGCAGCAGGATGACAGGGGGCCTTTTTGAAGCTTTCTTT
d_call: TRBD2; j_call: TRBJ2-1; clone_size: -; v_call: TRBV4-1; cdr3_aa: CASSQDRNGTSYNEQFF; cdr3_nt: TGCGCTAGCAGCCAAGATCGAAACGGGACTAGTTACAATGAGCAGTTCTTC
d_call: -; j_call: TRBJ2-3; clone_size: many; v_call: TRBV12-3/TRBV12-4; cdr3_aa: CASSLQGAQYF; cdr3_nt: TGTGCCAGCAGTTTGCAGGGTGCGCAGTATTTT
d_call: -; j_call: TRBJ2-1; clone_size: -; v_call: TRBV4-3; cdr3_aa: CASSQGWAGRYNGQFF; cdr3_nt: TGCGCCAGCAGCCAAGGTTGGGCGGGGAGATACAATGGGCAGTTCTTC
d_call: -; j_call: TRBJ2-2; clone_size: -; v_call: TRBV29-1; cdr3_aa: CSVLGRGPTGELFF; cdr3_nt: TGCAGTGTCCTCGGTCGGGGACCCACCGGGGAGCTGTTTTTT
d_call: -; j_call: TRBJ1-5; clone_size: few; v_call: TRBV6-5; cdr3_aa: CASSSGSVGEKPQHF; cdr3_nt: TGTGCCAGCAGTTCAGGATCGGTAGGGGAAAAGCCCCAGCATTTT
d_call: -; j_call: TRBJ2-7; clone_size: -; v_call: TRBV6-5; cdr3_aa: CASSPGRVGRSSYEQYF; cdr3_nt: TGTGCCAGCAGTCCGGGAAGGGTCGGTAGGAGCTCCTACGAGCAGTACTTC
d_call: TRBD1; j_call: TRBJ1-6; clone_size: -; v_call: TRBV13; cdr3_aa: CASSLTGGNSHLHF; cdr3_nt: TGTGCCAGCAGCTTGACAGGGGGGAATTCACACCTCCACTTT
d_call: TRBD1; j_call: TRBJ2-3; clone_size: few; v_call: TRBV6-6; cdr3_aa: CASSYRTGGGISISTDTQYF; cdr3_nt: TGTGCCAGCAGTTACCGTACAGGGGGCGGAATATCGATCAGCACAGATACGCAGTATTTT
d_call: -; j_call: TRBJ1-4; clone_size: few; v_call: TRBV6-1; cdr3_aa: CASSEGYGGLEKLFF; cdr3_nt: TGTGCCAGCAGTGAAGGGTATGGAGGGCTTGAAAAACTGTTTTTT
d_call: TRBD1; j_call: TRBJ2-7; clone_size: -; v_call: TRBV6-2/TRBV6-3; cdr3_aa: CAITSPDRGHEHYF; cdr3_nt: TGTGCCATTACGTCACCCGACAGGGGCCACGAGCACTACTTC
d_call: -; j_call: TRBJ1-5; clone_size: -; v_call: TRBV6-6; cdr3_aa: CASSDGPSGQGRNQPQHF; cdr3_nt: TGTGCCAGCAGTGACGGACCCTCTGGGCAGGGGAGGAATCAGCCCCAGCATTTT
d_call: TRBD2; j_call: TRBJ2-7; clone_size: -; v_call: TRBV29-1; cdr3_aa: CGVGGEGAYEQYF; cdr3_nt: TGCGGCGTTGGGGGGGAGGGTGCCTACGAGCAGTACTTC
d_call: -; j_call: TRBJ1-6; clone_size: many; v_call: TRBV6-1; cdr3_aa: CASSDMGARNSPLHF; cdr3_nt: TGTGCCAGCAGTGACATGGGAGCGAGAAATTCACCCCTCCACTTT
d_call: TRBD1; j_call: TRBJ2-5; clone_size: medium-sized; v_call: TRBV11-3; cdr3_aa: CASSTTGGETQYF; cdr3_nt: TGTGCCAGCAGCACTACAGGGGGAGAGACCCAGTACTTC
d_call: -; j_call: TRBJ2-7; clone_size: -; v_call: TRBV10-2; cdr3_aa: CASSENGWSSGFQNEQYF; cdr3_nt: TGCGCCAGCAGTGAGAATGGTTGGTCCAGCGGGTTCCAAAACGAGCAGTACTTC
d_call: -; j_call: TRBJ2-3; clone_size: once; v_call: TRBV6-6; cdr3_aa: CASNYSMRPQYF; cdr3_nt: TGTGCCAGCAATTACTCGATGCGGCCCCAGTATTTT
d_call: TRBD2; j_call: TRBJ2-1; clone_size: -; v_call: TRBV11-2; cdr3_aa: CTSSSTSGSYNDQFF; cdr3_nt: TGTACCAGCAGCAGTACTAGCGGATCCTACAATGATCAGTTCTTC
d_call: -; j_call: TRBJ2-3; clone_size: -; v_call: TRBV5-1; cdr3_aa: CASSLTDTRYF; cdr3_nt: TGCGCCAGCAGCTTAACAGATACGCGGTATTTT
d_call: -; j_call: TRBJ2-7; clone_size: few; v_call: TRBV6-6; cdr3_aa: CASSYNPVGGREQYF; cdr3_nt: TGTGCCAGCAGTTACAACCCAGTGGGAGGACGCGAGCAGTACTTC
d_call: TRBD2; j_call: TRBJ2-7; clone_size: -; v_call: TRBV6-2/TRBV6-3; cdr3_aa: CASSYSASGILEQYF; cdr3_nt: TGTGCCAGCAGTTACTCGGCTAGCGGGATTCTCGAGCAGTACTTC
d_call: TRBD2; j_call: TRBJ2-5; clone_size: -; v_call: TRBV11-2; cdr3_aa: CASSLAVGLAGREDTQYF; cdr3_nt: TGTGCCAGCAGCTTAGCGGTGGGACTAGCGGGAAGGGAGGATACCCAGTACTTC
d_call: TRBD2; j_call: TRBJ2-1; clone_size: few; v_call: TRBV7-9; cdr3_aa: CASLEVGGSYNEQFF; cdr3_nt: TGTGCCAGCTTAGAGGTCGGCGGGAGCTACAATGAGCAGTTCTTC
d_call: -; j_call: TRBJ1-1; clone_size: -; v_call: TRBV11-1; cdr3_aa: CASTPRWGAWTEALF; cdr3_nt: TGTGCCAGCACCCCACGGTGGGGCGCGTGGACTGAAGCTTTGTTT
d_call: TRBD2; j_call: TRBJ2-2; clone_size: few; v_call: TRBV28; cdr3_aa: CASSRGLAGDYTGELFF; cdr3_nt: TGTGCCAGCAGCAGAGGACTAGCGGGAGATTATACCGGGGAGCTGTTTTTT
d_call: TRBD2; j_call: TRBJ2-2; clone_size: -; v_call: TRBV7-9; cdr3_aa: CASSLLVGGPGELFF; cdr3_nt: TGTGCAAGCAGTCTGCTAGTGGGAGGGCCCGGGGAGCTGTTTTTT
d_call: TRBD2; j_call: TRBJ2-7; clone_size: -; v_call: TRBV11-2; cdr3_aa: CASSSGLAGIGAMDKQYF; cdr3_nt: TGTGCCAGCAGCTCGGGACTAGCGGGAATCGGGGCGATGGACAAACAGTACTTC
d_call: -; j_call: TRBJ2-7; clone_size: -; v_call: TRBV10-3; cdr3_aa: CAIIGLNGGEQYF; cdr3_nt: TGTGCCATCATTGGCCTCAATGGAGGCGAGCAGTACTTC
d_call: -; j_call: TRBJ2-7; clone_size: -; v_call: TRBV11-2; cdr3_aa: CASSLDIPGAWYEQYF; cdr3_nt: TGTGCCAGCAGCTTAGACATCCCAGGGGCATGGTACGAGCAGTACTTC
d_call: TRBD2; j_call: TRBJ2-7; clone_size: -; v_call: TRBV28; cdr3_aa: CASSSTGAGASYSYEQYF; cdr3_nt: TGTGCCAGCAGTTCGACCGGAGCGGGAGCCTCTTACTCCTACGAGCAGTACTTC